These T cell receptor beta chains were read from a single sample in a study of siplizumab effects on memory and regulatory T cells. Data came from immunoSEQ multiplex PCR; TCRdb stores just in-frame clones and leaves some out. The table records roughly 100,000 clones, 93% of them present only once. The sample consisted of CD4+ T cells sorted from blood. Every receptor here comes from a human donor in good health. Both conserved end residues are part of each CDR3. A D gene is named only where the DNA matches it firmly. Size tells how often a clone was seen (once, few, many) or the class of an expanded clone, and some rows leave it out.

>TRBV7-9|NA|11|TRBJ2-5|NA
TGTGCCAGCAGCCCTGGGGAGACCCAGTACTTC
CASSPGETQYF
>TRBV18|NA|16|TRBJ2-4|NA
TGTGCCAGCTCACCCAACCTCTCACCAGCCAAAAACATTCAGTACTTC
CASSPNLSPAKNIQYF
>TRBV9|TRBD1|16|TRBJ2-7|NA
TGTGCCAGCAGCGTAGGGGGGACAGTCGGAGTGGACGAGCAGTACTTC
CASSVGGTVGVDEQYF
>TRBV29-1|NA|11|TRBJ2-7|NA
TGCAGCGTTGTCTTCTCCTACGAGCAGTACTTC
CSVVFSYEQYF
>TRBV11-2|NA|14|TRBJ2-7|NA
TGTGCCAGCAGCTTAGTCCCAGATCCCTACGAGCAGTACTTC
CASSLVPDPYEQYF
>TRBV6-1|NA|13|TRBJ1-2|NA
TGTGCCAGCAGAACCCGGGAGCCCTATGGCTACACCTTC
CASRTREPYGYTF
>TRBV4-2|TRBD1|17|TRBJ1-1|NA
TGTGCCAGCAGCCCAGGGGGGACACTGGGTGGGTCCACTGAAGCTTTCTTT
CASSPGGTLGGSTEAFF
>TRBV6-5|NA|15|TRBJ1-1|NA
TGTGCCAGCACCGTCCAGACCGGTATGAACACTGAAGCTTTCTTT
CASTVQTGMNTEAFF
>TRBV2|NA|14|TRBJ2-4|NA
TGTGCCAGCAGTGAGGGGTTAGCCAAAAACATTCAGTACTTC
CASSEGLAKNIQYF
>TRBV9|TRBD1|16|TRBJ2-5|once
TGTGCCAGCAGCGCAACCGGGACAGGGTCGGGAGAGACCCAGTACTTC
CASSATGTGSGETQYF
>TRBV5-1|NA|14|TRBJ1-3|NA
TGCGCCAGCAGGGCTGTGGGGGTTGGAAACACCATATATTTT
CASRAVGVGNTIYF
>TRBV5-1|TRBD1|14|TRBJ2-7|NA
TGCGCCAGCCAGCAGACAGGGGACTCCTACGAGCAGTACTTC
CASQQTGDSYEQYF
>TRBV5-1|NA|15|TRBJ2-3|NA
TGCGCCAGCAGCCAAACACAGGGCCCGACAGATACGCAGTATTTT
CASSQTQGPTDTQYF
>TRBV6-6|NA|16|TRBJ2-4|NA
TGTGCCAGCAGTTACTCGCCCTTGCGACAGGCCCATATTCAGTACTTC
CASSYSPLRQAHIQYF
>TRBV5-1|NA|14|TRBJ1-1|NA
TGCGCCAGCAGCTTCATGGGACAGAACACTGAAGCTTTCTTT
CASSFMGQNTEAFF
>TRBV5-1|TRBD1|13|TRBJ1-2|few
TGCGCCAGCAGCCCGGGACAGGGACGCGGCTACACCTTC
CASSPGQGRGYTF
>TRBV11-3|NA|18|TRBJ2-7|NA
TGTGCCAGCAGCTCTCCGATTCCTACCCCCCGGGACCACCCCGAGCAGTACTTC
CASSSPIPTPRDHPEQYF
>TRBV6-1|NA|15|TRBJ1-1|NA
TGTGCCAGCAGTGAAGCGGGCGGGGGGTGGACTGAAGCTTTCTTT
CASSEAGGGWTEAFF
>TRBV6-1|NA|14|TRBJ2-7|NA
TGTGCCAGCAGTGAGTCTCCGGGCCGATACGAGCAGTACTTC
CASSESPGRYEQYF
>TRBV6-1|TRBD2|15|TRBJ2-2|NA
TGTGCCAGTACGGGACTAGCGAAAAACACCGGGGAGCTGTTTTTT
CASTGLAKNTGELFF
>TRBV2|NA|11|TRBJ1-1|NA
TGTGCCAGCAGTGATTTGTTTGAAGCTTTCTTT
CASSDLFEAFF
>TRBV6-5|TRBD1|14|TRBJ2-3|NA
TGTGCCAGCAGTTACTCGACAGGGGCAGATACGCAGTATTTT
CASSYSTGADTQYF
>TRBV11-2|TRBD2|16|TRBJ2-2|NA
TGTGCCAGCAGACCGTCCAGCGGGGGACACACCGGGGAGCTGTTTTTT
CASRPSSGGHTGELFF
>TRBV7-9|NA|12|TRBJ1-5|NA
TGTGCCAGCAGCCTCAGAGATCAGCCCCAGCATTTT
CASSLRDQPQHF
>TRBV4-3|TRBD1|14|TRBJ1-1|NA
TGCGCCAGCAGCCAAGATCGCAGGGGGAGTAAAGCTTTCTTT
CASSQDRRGSKAFF
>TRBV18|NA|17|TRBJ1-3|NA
TGTGCCAGCTCACCTGGACGGCCCTTGGGCTCTGGAAACACCATATATTTT
CASSPGRPLGSGNTIYF
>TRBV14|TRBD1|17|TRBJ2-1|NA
TGTGCCAGCAGCCCTCTTTCCGGGACAGGGCCCTACAATGAGCAGTTCTTC
CASSPLSGTGPYNEQFF
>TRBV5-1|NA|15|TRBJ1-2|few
TGCGCCAGCAGTGAATCCTCAGGGAGGGTCAATGGCTACACCTTC
CASSESSGRVNGYTF
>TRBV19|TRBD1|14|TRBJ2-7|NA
TGTGCCAGTAGTTCGGGACAGGGGGCTTACGAGCAGTACTTC
CASSSGQGAYEQYF
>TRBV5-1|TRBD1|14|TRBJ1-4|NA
TGCGCCAGCAGCGCTCAGGGGGTGAATGAAAAACTGTTTTTT
CASSAQGVNEKLFF
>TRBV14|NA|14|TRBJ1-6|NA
TGTGCCAGCAGCCACGGAACGGACGGCTCACCCCTCCACTTT
CASSHGTDGSPLHF
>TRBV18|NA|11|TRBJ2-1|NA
TGTGCCAGCTCACCGGCCAATGAGCAGTTCTTC
CASSPANEQFF
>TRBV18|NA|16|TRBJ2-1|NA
TGTGCCAGCTCATTCCTGTCAACGGAACCGTACAATGAGCAGTTCTTC
CASSFLSTEPYNEQFF
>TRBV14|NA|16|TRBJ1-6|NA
TGTGCCAGCAGCCAAGGGTGGAGATTCGGGACCTCACCCCTCCACTTT
CASSQGWRFGTSPLHF
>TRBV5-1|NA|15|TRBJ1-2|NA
TGCGCCAGCAGCCCGGGGCTCCAGGGCGGGTATGGCTACACCTTC
CASSPGLQGGYGYTF